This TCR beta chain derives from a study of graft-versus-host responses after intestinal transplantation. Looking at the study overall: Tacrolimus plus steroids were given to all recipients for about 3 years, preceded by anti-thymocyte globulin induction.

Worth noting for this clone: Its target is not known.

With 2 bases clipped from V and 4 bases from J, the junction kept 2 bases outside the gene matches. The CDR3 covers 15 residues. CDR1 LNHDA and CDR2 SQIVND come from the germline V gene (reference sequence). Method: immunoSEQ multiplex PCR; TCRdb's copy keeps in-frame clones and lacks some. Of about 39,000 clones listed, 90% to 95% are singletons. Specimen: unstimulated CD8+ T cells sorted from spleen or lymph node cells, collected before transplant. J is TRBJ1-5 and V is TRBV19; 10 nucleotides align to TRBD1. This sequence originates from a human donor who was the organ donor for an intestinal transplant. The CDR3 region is CASSIRDRGNQPQHF. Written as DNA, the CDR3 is TGTGCCAGTAGTATAAGGGACAGGGGTAATCAGCCCCAGCATTTT.